The rows below give T cell receptor beta chains drawn from one sample of a study of CD8 T cells in ankylosing spondylitis. TCRdb redid the calling of the 5' RACE reads with MiXCR, one entry per CDR3 protein. The sample records approximately 250,000 distinct CDR3 sequences, approximately 30% being singletons. The source material was blood, either unsorted or a sorted T cell fraction (not recorded which). The receptors shown here come from a male donor with ankylosing spondylitis or in good health (not recorded which). Both conserved end residues are part of each CDR3. The D gene is left open where the match is weak. The size entry is marked missing in some rows and otherwise reads once, few, many or a size class.

CDR3: CASSPSGQGTTGSDTQYF; DNA: TGTGCCAGCTCACCAAGCGGACAGGGGACTACGGGCTCAGATACGCAGTATTTT; D: TRBD1; size: .; V: TRBV18; J: TRBJ2-3
CDR3: CSASLGGAGTDTQYF; DNA: TGCAGTGCTAGCCTAGGGGGGGCCGGCACAGATACGCAGTATTTT; D: .; size: many; V: TRBV20-1; J: TRBJ2-3
CDR3: CSARGGIRNTEAFF; DNA: TGCAGTGCTAGGGGAGGGATTAGAAACACTGAAGCTTTCTTT; D: .; size: .; V: TRBV20-1; J: TRBJ1-1
CDR3: CSAKGGGEKLFF; DNA: TGCAGTGCTAAGGGCGGAGGGGAAAAACTGTTTTTT; D: .; size: few; V: TRBV20-1; J: TRBJ1-4
CDR3: CATSIGTGGNTEAFF; DNA: TGTGCCACCAGCATTGGGACCGGAGGGAACACTGAAGCTTTCTTT; D: .; size: .; V: TRBV15; J: TRBJ1-1
CDR3: CASSDWSRAYEQYF; DNA: TGCGCCAGCAGTGACTGGAGCAGAGCCTACGAGCAGTACTTC; D: .; size: .; V: TRBV10-2; J: TRBJ2-7
CDR3: CASSPSDRHEAFF; DNA: TGTGCCAGCAGCCCGTCGGACAGGCATGAAGCTTTCTTT; D: TRBD1; size: few; V: TRBV3-1; J: TRBJ1-1
CDR3: CASSSGGGQYF; DNA: TGTGCCAGCAGCTCCGGGGGTGGGCAGTACTTC; D: .; size: .; V: TRBV12-3/TRBV12-4; J: TRBJ2-7
CDR3: CSARKKGNPSYNEQFF; DNA: TGCAGTGCTAGAAAGAAGGGGAACCCCTCCTACAATGAGCAGTTCTTC; D: .; size: .; V: TRBV20-1; J: TRBJ2-1
CDR3: CSARDQGSSGSYNEQFF; DNA: TGCAGTGCTAGAGATCAGGGAAGTAGCGGCTCCTACAATGAGCAGTTCTTC; D: .; size: .; V: TRBV20-1; J: TRBJ2-1
CDR3: CSAPRDTDTQYF; DNA: TGCAGTGCCCCGCGGGACACAGATACGCAGTATTTT; D: .; size: .; V: TRBV20-1; J: TRBJ2-3
CDR3: CASSFAGNSPLHF; DNA: TGTGCCAGCAGTTTTGCCGGGAATTCACCCCTCCACTTT; D: .; size: many; V: TRBV12-3/TRBV12-4; J: TRBJ1-6
CDR3: CASSPRLNTGELFF; DNA: TGTGCCAGCAGTCCCCGGTTGAACACCGGGGAGCTGTTTTTT; D: .; size: few; V: TRBV9; J: TRBJ2-2
CDR3: CASTGQMNSNQPQHF; DNA: TGCGCCAGCACCGGACAGATGAATAGCAATCAGCCCCAGCATTTT; D: .; size: .; V: TRBV4-1; J: TRBJ1-5
CDR3: CSARAQGNTGELFF; DNA: TGCAGTGCTAGAGCGCAGGGGAACACCGGGGAGCTGTTTTTT; D: .; size: few; V: TRBV20-1; J: TRBJ2-2
CDR3: CAISEGGVGADTQYF; DNA: TGTGCCATCAGTGAGGGGGGGGTCGGCGCAGATACGCAGTATTTT; D: TRBD2; size: .; V: TRBV10-3; J: TRBJ2-3
CDR3: CASSHQQGADTQYF; DNA: TGCGCCAGCAGCCACCAACAGGGGGCAGATACGCAGTATTTT; D: TRBD1; size: few; V: TRBV4-1; J: TRBJ2-3
CDR3: CSSPDRAYGYTF; DNA: TGCAGTTCTCCGGACAGGGCCTATGGCTACACCTTC; D: TRBD1; size: .; V: TRBV20-1; J: TRBJ1-2
CDR3: CASRWASGGTNEQFF; DNA: TGCGCCAGCAGGTGGGCTAGCGGGGGGACGAATGAGCAGTTCTTC; D: TRBD2; size: few; V: TRBV5-1; J: TRBJ2-1
CDR3: CSANPGAEAFF; DNA: TGCAGTGCTAACCCTGGGGCTGAAGCTTTCTTT; D: .; size: .; V: TRBV20-1; J: TRBJ1-1
CDR3: CSVETGLDEKLFF; DNA: TGCAGCGTTGAGACAGGGTTGGATGAAAAACTGTTTTTT; D: TRBD1; size: many; V: TRBV29-1; J: TRBJ1-4
CDR3: CASSFIPPGADTQYF; DNA: TGTGCCAGCAGCTTTATCCCTCCCGGGGCAGATACGCAGTATTTT; D: .; size: .; V: TRBV11-2; J: TRBJ2-3
CDR3: CSVEDPGQATLGTQYF; DNA: TGCAGCGTTGAAGATCCGGGACAGGCTACCTTGGGGACCCAGTACTTC; D: TRBD1; size: .; V: TRBV29-1; J: TRBJ2-5
CDR3: CSASLAGSGNTIYF; DNA: TGCAGCGCCTCCCTCGCGGGTTCTGGAAACACCATATATTTT; D: .; size: .; V: TRBV29-1; J: TRBJ1-3
CDR3: CASSQRTGTSQETQYF; DNA: TGTGCCAGCAGTCAACGGACAGGGACATCCCAAGAGACCCAGTACTTC; D: TRBD1; size: .; V: TRBV12-3/TRBV12-4; J: TRBJ2-5
CDR3: CASSVVDNPLEQYF; DNA: TGTGCCAGCAGCGTAGTGGACAACCCCCTCGAGCAGTACTTC; D: .; size: .; V: TRBV9; J: TRBJ2-7
CDR3: CASSQTSGGTGELFF; DNA: TGCGCCAGCAGCCAGACTAGCGGGGGGACCGGGGAGCTGTTTTTT; D: TRBD2; size: .; V: TRBV5-1; J: TRBJ2-2
CDR3: CASSRSWTGAYEQYF; DNA: TGTGCCAGCAGCAGATCTTGGACAGGGGCCTACGAGCAGTACTTC; D: TRBD1; size: .; V: TRBV9; J: TRBJ2-7
CDR3: CASSFKGGGAADTQYF; DNA: TGTGCCAGCAGCTTCAAGGGCGGGGGGGCGGCAGATACGCAGTATTTT; D: TRBD2; size: .; V: TRBV5-5; J: TRBJ2-3
CDR3: CASSSEGGTSSYNEQFF; DNA: TGTGCCAGCAGCTCCGAGGGGGGGACGAGCTCCTACAATGAGCAGTTCTTC; D: .; size: .; V: TRBV5-6; J: TRBJ2-1
CDR3: CASQAGGTEAFF; DNA: TGCGCCTCCCAGGCTGGGGGCACTGAAGCTTTCTTT; D: .; size: .; V: TRBV5-1; J: TRBJ1-1
CDR3: CATSDPQGGVLETQYF; DNA: TGTGCCACCAGTGACCCGCAGGGAGGAGTTTTAGAGACCCAGTACTTC; D: .; size: .; V: TRBV24-1; J: TRBJ2-5
CDR3: CASSRRTGETEAFF; DNA: TGTGCCAGCAGCCGCCGGACAGGGGAAACTGAAGCTTTCTTT; D: TRBD1; size: .; V: TRBV7-9; J: TRBJ1-1
CDR3: CASSPLGGAIAKNIQYF; DNA: TGTGCCAGCAGTCCCCTGGGAGGGGCCATAGCCAAAAACATTCAGTACTTC; D: TRBD2; size: .; V: TRBV28; J: TRBJ2-4
CDR3: CASSLVGSPTGELFF; DNA: TGTGCCAGCAGCTTAGTTGGCAGCCCCACCGGGGAGCTGTTTTTT; D: .; size: once; V: TRBV7-8; J: TRBJ2-2
CDR3: CASSPLLPLNRQYF; DNA: TGTGCCAGCAGTCCCCTTCTCCCCCTAAACAGGCAGTACTTC; D: .; size: .; V: TRBV27; J: TRBJ2-7
CDR3: CASSLGAVFTEAFF; DNA: TGTGCCAGCAGTTTAGGCGCAGTATTCACTGAAGCTTTCTTT; D: .; size: .; V: TRBV12-3/TRBV12-4; J: TRBJ1-1
CDR3: CASSVALAGYNEQFF; DNA: TGTGCCAGCAGCGTAGCGCTAGCGGGTTACAATGAGCAGTTCTTC; D: TRBD2; size: few; V: TRBV9; J: TRBJ2-1
CDR3: CASSLVQYYNEQFF; DNA: TGTGCCAGCAGCTTAGTCCAGTATTACAATGAGCAGTTCTTC; D: .; size: .; V: TRBV7-8; J: TRBJ2-1
CDR3: CSASQGDGADTQYF; DNA: TGCAGTGCTAGCCAGGGGGATGGTGCAGATACGCAGTATTTT; D: TRBD1; size: many; V: TRBV20-1; J: TRBJ2-3
CDR3: CASREAEGSNQPQHF; DNA: TGCGCCAGCAGGGAAGCGGAAGGTAGCAATCAGCCCCAGCATTTT; D: .; size: .; V: TRBV5-1; J: TRBJ1-5